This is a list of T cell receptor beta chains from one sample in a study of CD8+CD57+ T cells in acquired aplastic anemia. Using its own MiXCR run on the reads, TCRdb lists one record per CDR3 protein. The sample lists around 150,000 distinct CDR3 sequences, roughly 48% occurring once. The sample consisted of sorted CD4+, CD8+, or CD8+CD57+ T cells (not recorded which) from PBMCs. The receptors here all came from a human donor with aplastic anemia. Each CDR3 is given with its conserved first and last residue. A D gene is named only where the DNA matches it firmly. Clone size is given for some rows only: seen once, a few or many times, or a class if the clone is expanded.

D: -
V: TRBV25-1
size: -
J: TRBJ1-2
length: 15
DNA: TGTGCCAGCAGTGATAAGGGTGGGGGCGCGCATGGCTACACCTTC
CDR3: CASSDKGGGAHGYTF

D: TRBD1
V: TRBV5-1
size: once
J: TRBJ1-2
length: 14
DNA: TGCGCCAGCGGCACAGGGACAGGAATATATGGCTACACCTTC
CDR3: CASGTGTGIYGYTF

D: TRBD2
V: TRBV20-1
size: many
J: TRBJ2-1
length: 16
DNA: TGCAGTGCTAGAGATCAAGGCGGGCGGGGGGACAATGAGCAGTTCTTC
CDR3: CSARDQGGRGDNEQFF

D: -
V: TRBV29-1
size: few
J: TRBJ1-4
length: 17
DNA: TGCAGCGTTGCGTGGGAAGGCGGGAGCCAGGATAATGAAAAACTGTTTTTT
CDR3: CSVAWEGGSQDNEKLFF

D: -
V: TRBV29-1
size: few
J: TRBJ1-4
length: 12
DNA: TGCAGCGTTGCCAGGGACGGTGAGAAACTGTTTTTT
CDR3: CSVARDGEKLFF

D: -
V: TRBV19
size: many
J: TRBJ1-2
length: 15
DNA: TGTGCCAGTAGTATACCTGAGACAACTAACTATGGCTACACCTTC
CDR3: CASSIPETTNYGYTF

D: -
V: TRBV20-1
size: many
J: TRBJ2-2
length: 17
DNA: TGCAGTGCTAGAGACCGTGCAAAGACAGAGAGGAGCGGGGAGCTGTTTTTT
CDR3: CSARDRAKTERSGELFF

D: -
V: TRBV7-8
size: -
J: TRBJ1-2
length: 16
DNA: TGTGCCAGCAGCTTAGTTCGTCAGGGCCACACCTATGGCTACACCTTC
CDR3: CASSLVRQGHTYGYTF

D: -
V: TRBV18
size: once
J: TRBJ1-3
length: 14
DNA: TGTGCCAGCTGGGCCGTCAGTTCTGGAAACACCATATATTTT
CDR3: CASWAVSSGNTIYF

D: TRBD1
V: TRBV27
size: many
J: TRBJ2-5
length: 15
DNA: TGTGCCAGCAGTTTCTCCAGGACAGGGACGGAGACCCAGTACTTC
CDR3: CASSFSRTGTETQYF

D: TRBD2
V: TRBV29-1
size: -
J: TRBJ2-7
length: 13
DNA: TGCAGTTTAACGGCTAGCGGGAGGGGAGAGCAGTACTTC
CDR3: CSLTASGRGEQYF

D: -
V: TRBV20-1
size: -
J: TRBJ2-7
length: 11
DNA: TGCAGTGCCCCCGACGGATACGAGCAGTACTTC
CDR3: CSAPDGYEQYF

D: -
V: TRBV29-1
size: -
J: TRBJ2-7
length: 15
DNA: TGCAGCGTTGGGTACCGGGGCAGGAGATCCTACGAGCAGTACTTC
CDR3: CSVGYRGRRSYEQYF

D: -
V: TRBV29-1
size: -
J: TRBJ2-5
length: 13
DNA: TGCAGCGTTTTTGGAGACAGTCCGCAGACCCAGTACTTC
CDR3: CSVFGDSPQTQYF

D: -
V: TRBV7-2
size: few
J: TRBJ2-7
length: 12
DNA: TGTGCCAGCAGCTCTGGTGGAGACGAGCAGTACTTC
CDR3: CASSSGGDEQYF

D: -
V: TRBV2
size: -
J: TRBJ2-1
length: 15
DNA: TGTGCCAGCAGTGCACGTGGCCAGCTTTACAATGAGCAGTTCTTC
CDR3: CASSARGQLYNEQFF

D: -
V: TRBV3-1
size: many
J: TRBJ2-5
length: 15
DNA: TGTGCCAGCACCCTGGGGGGCGGGACTTTACCTACCCAGTACTTC
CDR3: CASTLGGGTLPTQYF

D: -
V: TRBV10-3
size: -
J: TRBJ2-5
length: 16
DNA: TGTGCCATCAGTGAGTCGACGGGACGGTCGCAAGAGACCCAGTACTTC
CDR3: CAISESTGRSQETQYF

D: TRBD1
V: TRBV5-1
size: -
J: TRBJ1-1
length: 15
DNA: TGCGCCAGCAGCTTGCAACAGGGGGCGGGCACTGAAGCTTTCTTT
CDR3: CASSLQQGAGTEAFF

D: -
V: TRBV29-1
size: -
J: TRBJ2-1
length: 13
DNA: TGCAGCGTTGAATGGAGTCAAGCTGGTGAGCAGTTCTTC
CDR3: CSVEWSQAGEQFF

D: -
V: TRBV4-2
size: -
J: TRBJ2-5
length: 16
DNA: TGTGCCAGCAGCCAAGGTGAGGGAGAGGTAGTCGAGACCCAGTACTTC
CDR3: CASSQGEGEVVETQYF

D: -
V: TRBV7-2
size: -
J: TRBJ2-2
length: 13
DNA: TGTGCCAGCAGCTCCGCGCCAACCGGGGAGCTGTTTTTT
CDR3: CASSSAPTGELFF

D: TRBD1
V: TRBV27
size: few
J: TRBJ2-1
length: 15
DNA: TGTGCCAGCAGTTTAATGGACAGGGGCGGTCATGACCAGTTCTTC
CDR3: CASSLMDRGGHDQFF

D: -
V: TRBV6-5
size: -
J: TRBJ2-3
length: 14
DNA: TGTGCCAGCAGTTACAACCTAGCCACAGATACGCAGTATTTT
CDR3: CASSYNLATDTQYF

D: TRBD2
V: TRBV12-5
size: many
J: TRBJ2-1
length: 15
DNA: TGTGCTAGTGCCCCGGGCGGGAGGGCCGATAATGAGCAGTTCTTC
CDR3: CASAPGGRADNEQFF

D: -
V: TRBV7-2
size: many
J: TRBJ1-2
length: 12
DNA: TGTGGAAGCTCGGGCCCTAACTATGGCTACACCTTC
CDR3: CGSSGPNYGYTF

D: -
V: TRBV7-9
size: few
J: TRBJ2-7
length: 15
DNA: TGTGCCAGCAGGGACGGGGACACAGGGATCTACGAGCAGTACTTC
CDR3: CASRDGDTGIYEQYF

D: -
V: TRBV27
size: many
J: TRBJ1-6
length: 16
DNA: TGTGCCAGCAGTTTACTAGGGATCCAGGCCGATTCACCCCTCCACTTT
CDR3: CASSLLGIQADSPLHF

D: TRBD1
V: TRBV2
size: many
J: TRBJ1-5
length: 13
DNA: TGTGCCAGCAGCGAGGGGGCGTACACGACCCAGCATTTT
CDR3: CASSEGAYTTQHF

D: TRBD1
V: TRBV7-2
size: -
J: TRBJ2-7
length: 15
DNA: TGTGCCAGCAGGGCAGGGACAGCCATCCCCTACGAGCAGTACTTC
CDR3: CASRAGTAIPYEQYF

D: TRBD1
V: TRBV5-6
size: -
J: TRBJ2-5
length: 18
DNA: TGTGCCAGCAGCTACTCGACAGGGCGATTTAATTTAGGGGAGACCCAGTACTTC
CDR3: CASSYSTGRFNLGETQYF

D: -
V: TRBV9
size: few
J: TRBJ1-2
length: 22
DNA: TGTGCCAGCAGCGTAACATCGAGGTGGGAAGGACAGAGGGGAGCTCCTAACTATGGCTACACCTTC
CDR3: CASSVTSRWEGQRGAPNYGYTF

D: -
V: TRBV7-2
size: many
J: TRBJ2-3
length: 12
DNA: TGTGCCAGCAGCTTTCGGGCCGATACGCAGTATTTT
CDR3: CASSFRADTQYF

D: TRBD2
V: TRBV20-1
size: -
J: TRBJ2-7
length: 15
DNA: TGCAGTGCTAGAGATGCTAGCGGGGGGGTATACGAGCAGTACTTC
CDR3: CSARDASGGVYEQYF

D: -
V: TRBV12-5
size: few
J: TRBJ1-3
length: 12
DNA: TGTGCTAGTTTGAGTCCTGGAAACACCATATATTTT
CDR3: CASLSPGNTIYF

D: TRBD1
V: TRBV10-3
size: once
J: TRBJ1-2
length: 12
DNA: TGTGCCATCAGCCCGGGACAGGGGGACTACACCTTC
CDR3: CAISPGQGDYTF

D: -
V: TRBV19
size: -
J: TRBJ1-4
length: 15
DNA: TGTGCCAGTAGGAATGAGGGTTCGGTTAATGAAAAACTGTTTTTT
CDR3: CASRNEGSVNEKLFF

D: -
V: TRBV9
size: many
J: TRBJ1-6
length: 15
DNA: TGTGCCAGCAGCTCCCTTGGGGAGGGAGGTTCACCCCTCCACTTT
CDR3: CASSSLGEGGSPLHF

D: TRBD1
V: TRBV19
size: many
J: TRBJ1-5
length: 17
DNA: TGTGCCAGTACCAAAGGGACAGGGGGGTTCAGTGATCAGCCCCAGCATTTT
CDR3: CASTKGTGGFSDQPQHF

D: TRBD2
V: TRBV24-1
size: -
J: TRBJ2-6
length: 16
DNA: TGTGCCAGCAGCAGTAGTGGGGGGGCTGGGGCCAACGTCCTGACTTTC
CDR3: CASSSSGGAGANVLTF

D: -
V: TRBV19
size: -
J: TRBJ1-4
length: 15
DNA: TGTGCCAGTAGTATGGACGCGGGTTATAATGAAAACCTGTTTTTT
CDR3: CASSMDAGYNENLFF

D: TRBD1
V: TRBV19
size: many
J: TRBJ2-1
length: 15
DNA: TGTGTCGAGGGATTCGAGGGCAGGGGGCGAAATGAGCAGTTCTTC
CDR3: CVEGFEGRGRNEQFF

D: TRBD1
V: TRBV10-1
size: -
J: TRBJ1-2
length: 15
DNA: TGCGCCAGCTCTTCCGGGACAGGGGGCGAGGATGGCTACACCTTC
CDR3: CASSSGTGGEDGYTF

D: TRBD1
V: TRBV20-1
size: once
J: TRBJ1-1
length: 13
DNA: TGCAGTGCTAACCAGGGGGTGGACACTGAAGCTTTCTTT
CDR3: CSANQGVDTEAFF

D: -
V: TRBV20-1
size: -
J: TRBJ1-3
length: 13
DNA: TGCAGTGCTCCTGGGCCAGGAGGAAACACCATATATTTT
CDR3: CSAPGPGGNTIYF

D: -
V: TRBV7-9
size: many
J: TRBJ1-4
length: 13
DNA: TGTGCCAGCAGCTCCGGCGCCTCCAGAGATCTGTTTTTT
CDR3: CASSSGASRDLFF

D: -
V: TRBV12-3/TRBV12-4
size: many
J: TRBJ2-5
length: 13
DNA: TGTGCCAGCAGCTATGACAGCCAAGAGACCCAGTACTTC
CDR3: CASSYDSQETQYF

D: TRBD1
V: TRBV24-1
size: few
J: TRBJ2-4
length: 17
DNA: TGTGCCACCAGTGACAAGGACAGGGGGAAAGCCAAAAACATTCAGTACTTC
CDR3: CATSDKDRGKAKNIQYF

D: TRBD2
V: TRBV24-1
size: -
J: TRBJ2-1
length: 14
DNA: TGTGCCACCAGTGCCGCTAGCGGGAGATCTGAGCAGTTCTTC
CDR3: CATSAASGRSEQFF

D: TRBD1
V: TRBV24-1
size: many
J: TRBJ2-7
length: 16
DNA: TGTGCCACCAGTGGGGCCAGCAGGGGGCCCCTCTCCGAGCAGTACTTC
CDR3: CATSGASRGPLSEQYF

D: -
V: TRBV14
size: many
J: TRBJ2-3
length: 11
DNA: TGTGCCAGCAGCCAATCCGTTACGCAGTATTTT
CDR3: CASSQSVTQYF

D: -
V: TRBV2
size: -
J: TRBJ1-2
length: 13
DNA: TGTGCCAGCAGTGAGGCACGGTTCTATGGCTACACCTTC
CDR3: CASSEARFYGYTF